Listed below are T cell receptor beta chains from one sample, sequenced in a study of PD-L1 blockade in urothelial cancer. Assay: immunoSEQ multiplex PCR; the TCRdb copy retains only in-frame clones and omits some. Counted here are about 110,000 clones, 70% to 90% occurring once; the ten biggest clones make up 2% to 3%. Sequenced material: PBMCs, taken around atezolizumab (anti-PD-L1) treatment. These receptors were collected from a man aged 50 or older with urothelial cancer. Both conserved end residues are part of each CDR3. A D gene is named only where the DNA matches it firmly. Size tells how often a clone was seen (once, few, many) or the class of an expanded clone, and some rows leave it out.

d_call clone_size j_call v_call cdr3_nt cdr3_aa
TRBD1 - TRBJ1-2 TRBV5-6 TGTGCCAGCAGCTTGGGACAGGGGACTGGCTACACCTTC CASSLGQGTGYTF
- - TRBJ2-2 TRBV7-3 TGTGCCAGCAGCCCTAATCCGGGAATCGGGGAGCTGTTTTTT CASSPNPGIGELFF
TRBD2 many TRBJ2-7 TRBV28 TGTGCCAGCAGTAGGACTAGCGGGAGGAACGAGCAGTACTTC CASSRTSGRNEQYF
- - TRBJ1-4 TRBV6-5 TGTGCCAGCAGTTATTCGGGACATTCTACTGAAAAACTGTTTTTT CASSYSGHSTEKLFF
TRBD2 - TRBJ2-7 TRBV6-1 TGTGCCAGCAATGTAGCGGGACTAGCGGTCCTTAGGGGCTCCTACGAGCAGTACTTC CASNVAGLAVLRGSYEQYF
TRBD2 - TRBJ2-1 TRBV9 TGTGCCAGCAGCGCCCTAGCGGGAGGGGACTACAATGAGCAGTTCTTC CASSALAGGDYNEQFF
TRBD1 - TRBJ2-7 TRBV2 TGTGCCAGCAGAAGGACAGGGGACTACGAGCAGTACTTC CASRRTGDYEQYF
- few TRBJ1-2 TRBV30 TGTGCCTGGAGTAGTATGCAGGGCTACACCTTC CAWSSMQGYTF
TRBD1 - TRBJ1-5 TRBV6-1 TGTGCCAGCAGTGGGGGGACAGGGTTAAATCAGCCCCAGCATTTT CASSGGTGLNQPQHF
- few TRBJ1-2 TRBV7-3 TGTGCCAGCAGCTCTCCGCCCGGTGGCTACACCTTC CASSSPPGGYTF
TRBD1 - TRBJ1-4 TRBV9 TGTGCCAGCAGTACCGGACAGGGGGCTGAAAAACTGTTTTTT CASSTGQGAEKLFF
TRBD1 - TRBJ1-5 TRBV5-6 TGTGCCAGCAGCTGGACTGGTTTAACCGGGACAGGTAATCAGCCCCAGCATTTT CASSWTGLTGTGNQPQHF
- - TRBJ2-5 TRBV7-3 TGTGCCAGCAGATCTGAAGAGACCCAGTACTTC CASRSEETQYF
- - TRBJ2-6 TRBV15 TGTGCCACCAGCAGAGATTCGTTCAGGGCCTCTGGGGCCAACGTCCTGACTTTC CATSRDSFRASGANVLTF
TRBD1 - TRBJ1-3 TRBV28 TGTGCCAGCAGTCCACGGACAGGGAGAAACACCATATATTTT CASSPRTGRNTIYF
- - TRBJ1-4 TRBV6-1 TGTGCCAGCAGTGAGGCAGGGCGAAATGAAAAACTGTTTTTT CASSEAGRNEKLFF
TRBD1 few TRBJ1-2 TRBV6-5 TGTGCCAGCAGACAATCCGGGACAGTTGTTGACTACACCTTC CASRQSGTVVDYTF
TRBD2 - TRBJ2-2 TRBV25-1 TGTGCCAGCAGTGAAAAGACTAGCGGGGCCGGGGAGCTGTTTTTT CASSEKTSGAGELFF